The rows below give T cell receptor beta chains drawn from one sample of a study of T cells in Graves' hyperthyroidism and ophthalmopathy. TCRdb ran MiXCR on the multiplex PCR reads and lists one entry per CDR3 protein. This table has around 690,000 distinct CDR3 sequences, roughly 17% appearing once. Sequenced: blood. The receptor set was obtained from a man aged 50-60 years with Graves' hyperthyroidism. CDR3s include the opening cysteine and the closing phenylalanine or tryptophan. D genes are given only for firm matches. Size tells how often a clone was seen (once, few, many) or the class of an expanded clone, and some rows leave it out.

few	TRBV5-1	TRBD1	TRBJ2-3	CASTTGVLADTQYF	TGCGCCAGCACGACAGGGGTTTTGGCAGATACGCAGTATTTT
few	TRBV3-1	TRBD2	TRBJ2-1	CASSRSGRIPDEQFF	TGTGCCAGCAGCCGTAGCGGGAGGATCCCTGATGAGCAGTTCTTC
-	TRBV28	-	TRBJ1-2	CASSPRGGPIYGYTF	TGTGCCAGCAGCCCTAGGGGGGGGCCCATATATGGCTACACCTTC
few	TRBV19	-	TRBJ2-7	CASSMVTGDLRAHEQYF	TGTGCCAGTAGTATGGTAACAGGCGATCTTCGGGCCCACGAGCAGTACTTC
-	TRBV7-2	TRBD2	TRBJ2-1	CASSSRGSSGHNEQFF	TGTGCCAGCAGCTCGCGGGGGTCTAGCGGGCACAATGAGCAGTTCTTC
-	TRBV30	-	TRBJ2-5	CAWSAPWAHQETQYF	TGTGCCTGGAGTGCCCCCTGGGCCCACCAAGAGACCCAGTACTTC
many	TRBV29-1	-	TRBJ2-3	CSVPRTDTQYF	TGCAGCGTCCCTAGAACAGATACGCAGTATTTT
many	TRBV7-3	TRBD1	TRBJ2-1	CASSPTGQTYNEQFF	TGTGCCAGCAGCCCCACGGGACAGACCTACAATGAGCAGTTCTTC
many	TRBV7-2	-	TRBJ2-7	CASSPQGGYFPSYEQYF	TGTGCCAGCAGCCCCCAAGGGGGGTATTTCCCCTCCTACGAGCAGTACTTC
many	TRBV27	TRBD2	TRBJ2-1	CASSPLGVAGASYNEQFF	TGTGCCAGCAGTCCCCTCGGGGTAGCGGGAGCGTCCTACAATGAGCAGTTCTTC
many	TRBV11-2	-	TRBJ1-1	CASSLERMNTEAFF	TGTGCCAGCAGCCTCGAACGTATGAACACTGAAGCTTTCTTT
many	TRBV20-1	-	TRBJ1-5	CSARRGRINQPQHF	TGCAGTGCTAGGAGGGGGAGGATCAATCAGCCCCAGCATTTT
many	TRBV7-2	TRBD2	TRBJ2-1	CASSLDRVAGVDEQFF	TGTGCCAGCAGCTTAGATCGGGTAGCGGGAGTTGATGAGCAGTTCTTC
many	TRBV6-1	TRBD1	TRBJ2-7	CASRTTGGTYEQYF	TGTGCCAGCAGGACAACAGGGGGGACCTACGAGCAGTACTTC
many	TRBV28	TRBD1	TRBJ2-7	CASSFRQGSHEQYF	TGTGCCAGCAGCTTTCGACAGGGGTCCCACGAGCAGTACTTC
-	TRBV10-1	TRBD2	TRBJ2-1	CASSSTSGPGAFF	TGCGCCAGCAGTAGTACTAGCGGTCCTGGGGCGTTCTTC
many	TRBV2	-	TRBJ1-5	CASSDRVYSNQPQHF	TGTGCCAGCAGTGACAGGGTCTATAGCAATCAGCCCCAGCATTTT
-	TRBV20-1	-	TRBJ2-5	CSVRGGEETQYF	TGCAGTGTCAGGGGTGGGGAAGAGACCCAGTACTTC
few	TRBV6-2/TRBV6-3	-	TRBJ1-5	CASSWGRASNQPQHF	TGTGCCAGCAGTTGGGGACGGGCGAGCAATCAGCCCCAGCATTTT
many	TRBV11-2	-	TRBJ1-1	CASSHPGARVTEAFF	TGTGCCAGCAGCCACCCCGGGGCTCGCGTTACTGAAGCTTTCTTT
-	TRBV28	-	TRBJ1-6	CASSRGDYNSPLHF	TGTGCCAGCAGCCGGGGGGATTATAATTCACCCCTCCACTTT
many	TRBV2	-	TRBJ2-4	CASTETIVAKNIQYF	TGTGCCAGCACCGAGACCATAGTTGCCAAAAACATTCAGTACTTC
few	TRBV15	-	TRBJ1-2	CATSSPSNYGYTF	TGTGCCACCAGCAGTCCGAGTAACTATGGCTACACCTTC
-	TRBV11-2	-	TRBJ1-6	CASSQLRGNSPLHF	TGTGCCAGCAGCCAACTCAGGGGTAATTCACCCCTCCACTTT
many	TRBV6-6	-	TRBJ2-3	CASSYSGVGTITDTQYF	TGTGCCAGCAGTTACTCTGGTGTAGGGACCATCACAGATACGCAGTATTTT
many	TRBV6-1	-	TRBJ1-4	CASSPQGSEKLFF	TGTGCCAGCAGTCCACAGGGATCTGAAAAACTGTTTTTT
many	TRBV24-1	-	TRBJ2-1	CATSGIDADNEQFF	TGTGCCACCAGTGGGATAGACGCCGACAATGAGCAGTTCTTC
-	TRBV18	TRBD1	TRBJ2-7	CASSPWGQASPILYEQYF	TGTGCCAGCTCACCATGGGGACAGGCATCTCCAATTCTCTACGAGCAGTACTTC
few	TRBV28	-	TRBJ1-1	CASTVYRNTEAFF	TGTGCCAGCACAGTTTATAGGAACACTGAAGCTTTCTTT
many	TRBV4-1	-	TRBJ1-1	CASSPDGYTEAFF	TGCGCCAGCAGCCCTGACGGGTACACTGAAGCTTTCTTT
few	TRBV20-1	-	TRBJ2-1	CSARDSGKDYNEQFF	TGCAGTGCTAGAGATTCCGGGAAAGATTACAATGAGCAGTTCTTC
many	TRBV10-3	TRBD1	TRBJ1-4	CATLQQGAANEKLFF	TGTGCCACCCTTCAGCAGGGGGCGGCTAATGAAAAACTGTTTTTT
many	TRBV12-3/TRBV12-4	TRBD1	TRBJ1-6	CASSFDPWRGPNSPLHF	TGTGCCAGCAGTTTTGATCCCTGGAGGGGGCCTAATTCACCCCTCCACTTT
many	TRBV12-3/TRBV12-4	-	TRBJ1-3	CASSFLGISGNTIYF	TGTGCCAGCAGTTTTTTAGGGATCTCTGGAAACACCATATATTTT
-	TRBV3-1	TRBD2	TRBJ2-7	CASSHSGVAGAYEQYF	TGTGCCAGCAGCCATTCGGGAGTAGCGGGAGCCTACGAGCAGTACTTC
many	TRBV24-1	TRBD1	TRBJ2-5	CATSDPGTGGEETQYF	TGTGCCACCAGTGACCCCGGGACAGGGGGTGAAGAGACCCAGTACTTC
-	TRBV2	-	TRBJ2-3	CASSEGRITDTQYF	TGTGCCAGCAGTGAAGGGAGGATCACAGATACGCAGTATTTT
many	TRBV18	-	TRBJ1-1	CASSSSTGMNTEAFF	TGTGCCAGCTCATCCTCTACAGGTATGAACACTGAAGCTTTCTTT
few	TRBV12-3/TRBV12-4	-	TRBJ2-7	CASSPRQTNYEQYF	TGTGCCAGCAGTCCTAGACAGACAAACTACGAGCAGTACTTC
few	TRBV24-1	-	TRBJ2-1	CATSPRGHEQFF	TGTGCCACCAGCCCCCGGGGACATGAGCAGTTCTTC
-	TRBV25-1	-	TRBJ1-6	CASSDLGRNSPLHF	TGTGCCAGCAGTGATTTGGGTAGAAATTCACCCCTCCACTTT
many	TRBV6-1	-	TRBJ2-3	CASSDVTRADTQYF	TGTGCCAGCAGCGACGTGACCCGCGCAGATACGCAGTATTTT